These 4 T cell receptor beta chains originate from one sample sequenced in a study of spatial heterogeneity in lung cancer. General observations from the study: Mutation tallies in tumors tracked expanded intratumoral alpha and beta TCR counts.

TCRdb re-analysed the 5' RACE reads in MiXCR, keeping a single row per CDR3 protein. The sample includes some 9,900 distinct CDR3 sequences, approximately 12% of them seen just once. Time point meaning: sample taken at primary tumor resection. No antigens are known for them. Material: lung tumor tissue, obtained at surgery. All receptors derive from a male donor with early-stage non-small cell lung cancer.

This clonotype was observed at least ten times. A library made for alpha chains picked up this beta chain off target, so its size means little. The rearrangement uses TRBV7-6 and TRBJ2-7, with TRBD2 matching 11 bases. CDR3 length: 16 residues. Germline V gene lookup returns CDR1 SGHVS and CDR2 FNYEAQ. The junction had 6 bases not matched to a gene; V was cut back by 2 bases and J by 3 bases. CDR3 DNA sequence: TGTGCCAGCAGCTTAAAGACTAGCGGGACAATCTACGAGCAGTACTTC. As protein: CASSLKTSGTIYEQYF.

By its share, this clonotype is medium-sized (0.01 to 0.1%). This beta chain appears as a stray read in a library generated for alpha chains; its size is not informative. The chain carries TRBV29-1 and TRBJ2-7, with a weak D call TRBD1 (6 bases). Deletions cut 0 bases from V and 8 bases from J, with 11 bases between. The germline V gene encodes CDR1 SQVTM and CDR2 ANQGSEA. The CDR3 runs to 12 residues. CDR3 in amino acids: CSVEETGPKQYF. DNA of the CDR3: TGCAGCGTTGAAGAGACAGGCCCGAAGCAGTACTTC.

By frequency in the sample, this clonotype is medium-sized (0.01 to 0.1%). With the library built for alpha chains, this beta chain is off target and its frequency is not meaningful. This sequence joins TRBV20-1 and TRBJ2-1, with 9 bases lining up with TRBD2. The CDR3 loop spans 16 amino acids. V gave up 3 bases and J gave up 9 bases; unmatched junction bases: 15. CDR1 and CDR2 (germline): DFQATT, SNEGSKA (reference sequence). CDR3 nucleotide sequence: TGCAGTGCTAGTAACCCGCTAGCGGGAATCTTAAGTGAGCAGTTCTTC. It encodes CSASNPLAGILSEQFF.

This clonotype is classed as medium-sized. A library made for alpha chains picked up this beta chain off target, so its size means little. V and J are TRBV6-5 and TRBJ2-3; 11 nucleotides line up with TRBD2. The CDR3 is made up of 14 amino acids. V shed 6 bases and J 2 bases; nucleotides not matched to a gene: 1. Germline CDR1 MNHEY, CDR2 SVGAGI. The CDR3 region is CASRTSGNTDTQYF. The CDR3 bases are TGTGCCAGCAGGACTAGCGGGAACACAGATACGCAGTATTTT.